Listed below are T cell receptor beta chains from one sample, sequenced in a study of tumor-infiltrating lymphocytes in localized non-small cell lung cancer. This table comes from immunoSEQ multiplex PCR, and its TCRdb copy is limited to in-frame clones, with some not included. The sample comprises about 9,500 clones, around 72% of which are singletons, and roughly 15% rests with the top ten. Sequences were obtained from lung tumor tissue. These receptors were taken from a human donor with non-small cell lung cancer. Both conserved end residues are part of each CDR3. The order of the fields is J gene, D gene, V gene, clone size, CDR3 protein, CDR3 DNA. A D gene is named only where the DNA matches it firmly. Clone size, where shown, is once, few, many, or a class for clones that have expanded.

TRBJ2-1,-,TRBV11-1,-,CASSPYRGHEQFF,TGTGCCAGCAGCCCTTACAGAGGGCATGAGCAGTTCTTC
TRBJ1-2,-,TRBV18,few,CASSPTGYGYTF,TGTGCCAGCTCACCCACTGGCTATGGCTACACCTTC
TRBJ1-5,-,TRBV5-5,few,CASSFAPVGDQPQHF,TGTGCCAGCAGCTTCGCCCCGGTTGGGGATCAGCCCCAGCATTTT
TRBJ2-5,-,TRBV20-1,-,CSAAGQTQYF,TGCAGTGCTGCCGGCCAGACCCAGTACTTC
TRBJ1-6,TRBD1,TRBV27,-,CASRHRQGANSPLHF,TGTGCCAGCAGACATAGACAGGGTGCGAATTCACCCCTCCACTTT
TRBJ2-6,TRBD1,TRBV27,-,CASSWTGGSGANVLTF,TGTGCCAGCAGTTGGACAGGGGGCTCTGGGGCCAACGTCCTGACTTTC
TRBJ1-1,TRBD1,TRBV7-8,-,CASSYGQKTGVRMNTEAFF,TGTGCCAGCAGCTATGGGCAAAAAACAGGGGTGCGAATGAACACTGAAGCTTTCTTT
TRBJ2-5,-,TRBV5-4,-,CASSQGFGETQYF,TGTGCCAGCAGCCAGGGATTCGGGGAGACCCAGTACTTC
TRBJ2-1,-,TRBV5-1,-,CASSLAQGRDEQFF,TGCGCCAGCAGCTTGGCCCAGGGGAGGGATGAGCAGTTCTTC
TRBJ2-1,TRBD2,TRBV4-2,-,CASSQDPLGAGGHNEQFF,TGTGCCAGCAGCCAAGATCCCCTCGGTGCGGGGGGGCACAATGAGCAGTTCTTC
TRBJ2-7,TRBD1,TRBV6-1,few,CASSETGAYEQYF,TGTGCCAGCAGTGAGACAGGGGCCTACGAGCAGTACTTC
TRBJ2-1,TRBD1,TRBV2,-,CASSHLSGGSYNEQFF,TGTGCCAGCAGTCACCTGTCAGGGGGCTCCTACAATGAGCAGTTCTTC
TRBJ1-2,-,TRBV28,few,CASSLDRQVDGYTF,TGTGCCAGCAGTCTCGACCGACAGGTAGATGGCTACACCTTC
TRBJ1-1,-,TRBV6-1,-,CASSDESRNTEAFF,TGTGCCAGCAGTGACGAGTCCCGAAACACTGAAGCTTTCTTT
TRBJ1-5,-,TRBV7-2,-,CASTADLNQPQHF,TGTGCCAGCACCGCCGATTTAAATCAGCCCCAGCATTTT
TRBJ2-7,-,TRBV11-3,-,CASSLELGQLSYEQYF,TGTGCCAGCAGCTTAGAGTTGGGGCAGCTCTCCTACGAGCAGTACTTC
TRBJ1-5,-,TRBV5-6,-,CASSSDTDQPQHF,TGTGCCAGCAGCTCGGACACGGATCAGCCCCAGCATTTT
TRBJ1-1,-,TRBV11-3,-,CASSLGGNTEAFF,TGTGCCAGCAGCTTAGGAGGGAACACTGAAGCTTTCTTT
TRBJ1-4,-,TRBV19,few,CASSKPNSATNEKLFF,TGTGCCAGTAGTAAACCAAACAGTGCAACTAATGAAAAACTGTTTTTT
TRBJ1-1,TRBD1,TRBV6-5,-,CASSSGGGSTEAFF,TGTGCCAGCAGTTCAGGGGGAGGGAGCACTGAAGCTTTCTTT
TRBJ1-1,TRBD1,TRBV6-1,-,CASSARQGSTEAFF,TGTGCCAGCAGTGCCAGACAGGGGAGCACTGAAGCTTTCTTT
TRBJ2-1,TRBD2,TRBV19,-,CASSPSSGGYNEQFF,TGTGCCAGTAGCCCCTCTAGCGGGGGTTACAATGAGCAGTTCTTC
TRBJ2-2,-,TRBV2,-,CASTMRLIGGELFF,TGTGCCAGCACCATGAGGCTTATCGGCGGGGAGCTGTTTTTT
TRBJ2-2,-,TRBV10-2,-,CASLWQGGAGELFF,TGCGCCAGTTTATGGCAGGGGGGCGCCGGGGAGCTGTTTTTT
TRBJ1-2,-,TRBV30,-,CAWSRGVDNYGYTF,TGTGCCTGGAGTAGGGGGGTTGATAACTATGGCTACACCTTC
TRBJ1-1,-,TRBV14,-,CATRLGAYTEAFF,TGTGCCACCAGGCTAGGGGCTTACACTGAAGCTTTCTTT
TRBJ2-3,TRBD2,TRBV11-2,few,CASSLGGLVRADTQYF,TGTGCCAGCAGCTTAGGAGGACTAGTCAGGGCAGATACGCAGTATTTT
TRBJ2-7,-,TRBV7-3,-,CASSFRAFESYEQYF,TGTGCCAGCAGCTTTCGGGCTTTCGAATCCTACGAGCAGTACTTC
TRBJ2-7,TRBD1,TRBV4-1,few,CASSLVGQGLSYEQYF,TGCGCCAGCAGCCTCGTAGGACAGGGGCTTTCCTACGAGCAGTACTTC
TRBJ1-2,TRBD1,TRBV6-1,-,CASGSDRGGYGYTF,TGTGCCAGCGGCTCGGACAGGGGAGGCTATGGCTACACCTTC
TRBJ2-1,TRBD2,TRBV18,-,CASSPRASGSNEQFF,TGTGCCAGCTCACCCCGGGCTAGCGGGAGCAATGAGCAGTTCTTC
TRBJ1-1,-,TRBV5-6,-,CASSLEGEAFF,TGTGCCAGCAGCTTGGAGGGTGAAGCTTTCTTT
TRBJ1-2,-,TRBV13,few,CASSLGLSYYGYTF,TGTGCCAGCAGCTTAGGCCTTTCGTACTATGGCTACACCTTC
TRBJ2-5,-,TRBV7-2,-,CASSRRTQETQYF,TGTGCCAGCAGCAGACGGACCCAAGAGACCCAGTACTTC
TRBJ1-5,-,TRBV5-5,-,CASSLIPGDNQPQHF,TGTGCCAGCAGCTTGATCCCAGGGGACAATCAGCCCCAGCATTTT
TRBJ2-5,-,TRBV7-6,-,CASSLAGAGQTQYF,TGTGCCAGCAGCTTAGCAGGGGCCGGCCAGACCCAGTACTTC
TRBJ2-7,-,TRBV4-3,-,CASSQGLQNYEQYF,TGCGCCAGCAGCCAAGGGCTACAGAACTACGAGCAGTACTTC
TRBJ2-4,-,TRBV14,-,CASSQDTGAGTKNIQYF,TGTGCCAGCAGCCAAGATACAGGAGCCGGGACTAAAAACATTCAGTACTTC
TRBJ2-1,TRBD1,TRBV11-1,-,CASSVARGQGQDNEQFF,TGTGCCAGCAGCGTAGCGAGGGGACAGGGACAAGACAATGAGCAGTTCTTC
TRBJ1-3,-,TRBV30,-,CAWASSGNTIYF,TGTGCCTGGGCATCCTCTGGAAACACCATATATTTT
TRBJ2-5,-,TRBV5-1,few,CASRESRGQETQYF,TGCGCCAGCAGGGAGAGCAGGGGTCAAGAGACCCAGTACTTC
TRBJ2-1,-,TRBV7-2,-,CASSPPGTYYNEQFF,TGTGCCAGCAGCCCACCCGGGACATACTACAATGAGCAGTTCTTC
TRBJ2-1,TRBD2,TRBV5-4,-,CASSFRLAEINEQFF,TGTGCCAGCAGCTTTAGACTAGCGGAAATTAATGAGCAGTTCTTC
TRBJ1-2,-,TRBV4-2,-,CASSQGGGSGSYGYTF,TGTGCCAGCAGCCAAGGGGGCGGGAGTGGTTCCTATGGCTACACCTTC
TRBJ1-1,TRBD1,TRBV5-6,-,CASSSTGVGTEAFF,TGTGCCAGCAGCTCAACAGGGGTAGGCACTGAAGCTTTCTTT
TRBJ1-1,-,TRBV4-2,-,CASSQDGWGNTEAFF,TGTGCCAGCAGCCAAGACGGTTGGGGGAACACTGAAGCTTTCTTT
TRBJ2-7,-,TRBV4-2,-,CASSQGSGNTYEQYF,TGTGCCAGCAGCCAAGGTTCAGGGAACACCTACGAGCAGTACTTC
TRBJ2-1,-,TRBV18,-,CASSPSGTNLGVEQFF,TGTGCCAGCTCACCATCCGGGACCAACCTAGGGGTTGAGCAGTTCTTC
TRBJ2-7,-,TRBV23-1,once,CASSQPVGGDSYEQYF,TGCGCCAGCAGTCAACCCGTGGGCGGCGACTCCTACGAGCAGTACTTC
TRBJ2-3,-,TRBV19,-,CASSTRKGTDTQYF,TGTGCCAGTAGTACTAGAAAGGGGACAGATACGCAGTATTTT
TRBJ2-7,TRBD2,TRBV25-1,-,CASSEDPTSGDSYEQYF,TGTGCCAGCAGTGAAGACCCGACTAGCGGAGACTCCTACGAGCAGTACTTC
TRBJ2-3,-,TRBV7-3,-,CASSLGQFTDTQYF,TGTGCCAGCAGCTTAGGTCAGTTCACAGATACGCAGTATTTT
TRBJ2-2,-,TRBV19,medium-sized,CASITGGGTGELFF,TGTGCCAGTATTACAGGGGGGGGCACCGGGGAGCTGTTTTTT